This TCR beta chain appears in the sequencing data of a study of OX40 agonist ivuxolimab in advanced cancers. Study-level background: Dose-escalation patients had hepatocellular carcinoma, melanoma, renal cell or head and neck cancer.

Produced via immunoSEQ multiplex PCR; TCRdb's table is partial and in-frame only. In the table there are about 40,000 clones, about nine tenths of which are singletons. Sampled blood was obtained at baseline, cycle 4 day 1, and cycle 7 day 1. The study, taken as a whole, reports: Specificity for antigen went undetermined in the expanded peripheral T cells. Also showing low normalized T-cell clonal expansion were some of the nonresponders.

Per germline, CDR1 MNHEY and CDR2 SVGAGI. This CDR3 is built from 16 residues. V was shortened by 0 bases and J by 5 bases, with 16 bases between the two germline ends. A note on this clone: No antigen is known for it.

The V gene is TRBV6-5, the J gene TRBJ1-1, with unresolved D. The specimen comprised CD4+ or CD8+ T cells sorted from blood, sampled in a trial of the OX40 agonist ivuxolimab. The receptor comes from an adult with an advanced solid tumor such as melanoma, head and neck, liver or kidney cancer. In DNA form, the CDR3 reads TGTGCCAGCAGTTACTCGAAATACGGGGTTCGGACTGAAGCTTTCTTT. Its protein product is CASSYSKYGVRTEAFF.